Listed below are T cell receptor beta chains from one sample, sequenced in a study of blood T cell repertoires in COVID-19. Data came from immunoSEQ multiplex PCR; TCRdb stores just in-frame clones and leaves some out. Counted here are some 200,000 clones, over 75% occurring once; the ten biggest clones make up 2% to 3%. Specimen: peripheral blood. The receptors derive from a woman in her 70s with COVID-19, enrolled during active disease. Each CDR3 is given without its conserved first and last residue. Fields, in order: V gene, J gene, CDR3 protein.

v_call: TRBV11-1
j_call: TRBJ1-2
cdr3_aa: ASSLDRGCLGGYT

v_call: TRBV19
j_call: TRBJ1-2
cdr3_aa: ASSILDSFNYGYT

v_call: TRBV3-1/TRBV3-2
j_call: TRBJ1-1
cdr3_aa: ASSQVADTEAF

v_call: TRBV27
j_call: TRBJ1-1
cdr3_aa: ASSLSRGIYTEAF

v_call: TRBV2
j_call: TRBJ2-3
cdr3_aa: ASILREVADTQY

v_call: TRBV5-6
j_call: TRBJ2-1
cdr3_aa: ASSRDRTNEQF

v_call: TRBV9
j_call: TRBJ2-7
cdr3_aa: ASSVGQVSYEQY

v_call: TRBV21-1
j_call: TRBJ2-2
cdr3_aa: ASSTSGVGYTGELF

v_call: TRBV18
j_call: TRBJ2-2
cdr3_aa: ASSPWRTGGSTGELF

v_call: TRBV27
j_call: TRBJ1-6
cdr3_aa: ASSVQGRVSSYNSPLH

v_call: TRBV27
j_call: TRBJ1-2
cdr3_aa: ASSTTRSLYGYT

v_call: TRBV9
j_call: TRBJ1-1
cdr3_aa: ASSAGWGVNTEAF

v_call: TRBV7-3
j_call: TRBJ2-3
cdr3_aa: ASRKTGGFGTDTQY

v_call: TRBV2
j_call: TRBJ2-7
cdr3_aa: ASRVEAPTYEQY

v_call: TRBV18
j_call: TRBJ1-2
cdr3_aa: ASSPEIQPGAYGYT

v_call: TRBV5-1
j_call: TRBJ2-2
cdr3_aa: ASSLGTSGTPVRELF

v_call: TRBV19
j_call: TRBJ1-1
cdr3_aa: ASSPDRGITTEAF

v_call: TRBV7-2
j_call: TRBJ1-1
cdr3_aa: ASSQSRVRNTEAF

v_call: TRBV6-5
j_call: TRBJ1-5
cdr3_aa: ASASTGVQPQH

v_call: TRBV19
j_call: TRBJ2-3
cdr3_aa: ASSTSGGSTDTQY

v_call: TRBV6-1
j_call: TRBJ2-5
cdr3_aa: ASSDRGLTQETQY

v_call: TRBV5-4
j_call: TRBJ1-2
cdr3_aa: ASSLDSYGYT

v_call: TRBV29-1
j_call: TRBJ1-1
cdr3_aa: SVHDRGTEAF

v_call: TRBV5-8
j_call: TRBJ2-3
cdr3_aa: ASRQGFTDTQY

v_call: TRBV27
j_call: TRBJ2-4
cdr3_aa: ASSALIAGGKNIQY

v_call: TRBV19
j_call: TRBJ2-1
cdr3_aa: ASSISQGDNEQF

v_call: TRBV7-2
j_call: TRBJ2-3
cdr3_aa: ASSLGVGSGLTDTQY

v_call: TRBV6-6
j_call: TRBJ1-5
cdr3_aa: ASSYEGNQPQH

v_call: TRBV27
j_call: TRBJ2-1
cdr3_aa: ASSLYSVNNEQF

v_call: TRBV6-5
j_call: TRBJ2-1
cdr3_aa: ASAPSGGLNNEQF

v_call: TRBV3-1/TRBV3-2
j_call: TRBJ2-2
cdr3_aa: ATGYHGTGMRGELF

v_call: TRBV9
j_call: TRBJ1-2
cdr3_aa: ASSDYGTANYGYT

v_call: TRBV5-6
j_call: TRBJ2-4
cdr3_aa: ASSLEAAASAAAKNIQY

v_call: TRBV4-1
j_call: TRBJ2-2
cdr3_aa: ASSQDSRTGAPAGELF

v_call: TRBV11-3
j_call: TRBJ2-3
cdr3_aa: ASSLDRVTDTQY

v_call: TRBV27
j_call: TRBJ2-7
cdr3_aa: ASSSYRLAGAYEQY

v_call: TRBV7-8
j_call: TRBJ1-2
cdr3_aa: ASSLALGHLNYGYT

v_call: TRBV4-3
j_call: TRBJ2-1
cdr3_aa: ASSHIAYRDWSREGNEQF

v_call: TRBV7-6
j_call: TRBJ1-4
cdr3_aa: ASSLGVGADEKLF

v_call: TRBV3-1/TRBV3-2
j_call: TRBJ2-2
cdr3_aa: ASSRGASGGATGELF